The 23 T cell receptor beta chains in this list originate from one sample, sequenced in a study of beta chain features in type 1 diabetes. Every bit of the isolated RNA underwent reverse transcription, so sequencing read expressed TCRB transcripts. Sequencing was performed with immunoSEQ multiplex PCR; in TCRdb, only in-frame clones are kept and a portion is missing. The sample includes more than 300,000 clones, 10% to 15% of them seen just once. The sample comprised naive CD4+ T cells from blood. These receptors all come from a man aged 18 to 29 in good health.

The chain carries TRBV11-3 and TRBJ2-7, with D tentatively TRBD2 (6 bases). The CDR3 has 13 amino acids. V was cut by 5 bases and J by 7 bases, with 15 bases left in between. Germline-derived CDR1 and CDR2 are SGHNT and YENEEA. The CDR3 bases are TGTGCCAGCAGCCCGCGGGAAACGGGGGAGCAGTACTTC. Amino acids: CASSPRETGEQYF.

This clone came up a few times. This chain links TRBV2 with TRBJ2-3; D remains ambiguous. The V end lost 5 bases, the J end lost 5 bases, and 11 bases lay between the germline ends. This CDR3 comprises 13 residues. The germline CDR1 and CDR2 sequences are SNHLY and FYNNEI. This CDR3 is CASSRERRDTQYF. The CDR3 region has the DNA TGTGCCAGCAGTAGAGAACGAAGAGATACGCAGTATTTT.

The rearrangement links TRBV11-2 to TRBJ2-3, with no clear D. The CDR3 contains 13 residues. The V end lost 2 bases, the J end lost 0 bases, and 3 bases lay between the germline ends. The germline CDR1 and CDR2 sequences are SGHAT and FQNNGV. This CDR3 reads CASSLTSTDTQYF. DNA for the CDR3: TGTGCCAGCAGCTTAACTAGCACAGATACGCAGTATTTT. Full variable domain (remainder filled in from reference TRBV11-2 and TRBJ2-3): EAGVAQSPRYKIIEKRQSVAFWCNPISGHATLYWYQQILGQGPKLLIQFQNNGVVDDSQLPKDRFSAERLKGVDSTLKIQPAKLEDSAVYLCASSLTSTDTQYFGPGTRLTVL.

This sequence joins TRBV7-3 and TRBJ2-6, with TRBD1 as a possible D gene (6 bases). The CDR3 is 15 amino acids. Trimming removed 5 bases at V and 2 bases at J, with 10 bases between. Germline lookup yields CDR1 SGHTA and CDR2 FQGTGA. The CDR3 nucleotides are TGTGCCAGCAGCCTCCGGACAGCTGGGGCCAACGTCCTGACTTTC. This translates into CASSLRTAGANVLTF.

This clone was seen a few times. The V gene is TRBV15, the J gene TRBJ2-3; 16 bases are a match to TRBD2. Germline lookup yields CDR1 LNHNV and CDR2 YYDKDF (reference sequence). The CDR3 spans 17 residues. Trimming cost V 4 bases and J 3 bases; bases outside gene matches: 4. CDR3 sequence: CATSMGLAGGPTDTQYF. CDR3 in DNA: TGTGCCACCAGCATGGGACTAGCGGGAGGGCCTACAGATACGCAGTATTTT. Variable domain in full (rest from reference TRBV15 and TRBJ2-3): DAMVIQNPRYQVTQFGKPVTLSCSQTLNHNVMYWYQQKSSQAPKLLFHYYDKDFNNEADTPDNFQSRRPNTSFCFLDIRSPGLGDTAMYLCATSMGLAGGPTDTQYFGPGTRLTVL.

The V and J genes are TRBV4-2 and TRBJ2-1; 7 bases match TRBD1. CDR3 length equals 17 residues. The V segment lost 0 bases and the J segment 6 bases; nucleotides outside the gene matches: 11. Per the germline V gene, CDR1 is LGHNA and CDR2 is YNFKEQ. As DNA, the CDR3 is TGTGCCAGCAGCCAAGAGATGGCGGCAGGGGGAAGCAATGAGCAGTTCTTC. Its translation is CASSQEMAAGGSNEQFF.

The rearrangement uses TRBV11-2 and TRBJ2-2; 8 nucleotides line up with TRBD2. Germline CDR1 is SGHAT and CDR2 is FQNNGV. Trimming at V came to 1 base and at J to 5 bases, leaving 6 bases not matched to a gene. This CDR3 spans 16 amino acids. The CDR3 coding sequence is TGTGCCAGCAGCTTAGCCGGGGGGGCCCGGACCGGGGAGCTGTTTTTT. It yields the protein CASSLAGGARTGELFF.

This clone was seen more than once but under ten times. This chain's CDR3 is CASSVGTLDQPQHF. CDR3 bases: TGTGCCAGTAGTGTCGGGACACTTGATCAGCCCCAGCATTTT. This chain connects TRBV19 to TRBJ1-5, with TRBD1 as a possible D gene (6 bases). The CDR3 has 14 amino acids. Germline V gene data show CDR1 as LNHDA and CDR2 as SQIVND (reference sequence). Trimming took 5 bases from V and 5 from J, leaving 13 bases between them.

This chain links TRBV7-2 with TRBJ2-3; D gene ambiguous. This CDR3 has 12 residues. Germline V CDR1 and CDR2: SGHTA, FQGNSA. V was trimmed by 5 bases and J by 6 bases, leaving 9 bases between them. The CDR3 coding sequence is TGTGCCAGCAGCCGAGAGTGGGATACGCAGTATTTT. Its translation is CASSREWDTQYF. The full variable domain, rest sourced from reference TRBV7-2 and TRBJ2-3, is GAGVSQSPSNKVTEKGKDVELRCDPISGHTALYWYRQSLGQGLEFLIYFQGNSAPDKSGLPSDRFSAERTGGSVSTLTIQRTQQEDSAVYLCASSREWDTQYFGPGTRLTVL.

This rearrangement joins TRBV25-1 to TRBJ2-1, with D perhaps matching TRBD2 (6 bases). This CDR3 has 15 residues. The V end was cut by 2 bases, the J end by 2 bases, with 10 bases between. Germline loops: CDR1 MGHDK, CDR2 SYGVNS. In DNA form, the CDR3 reads TGTGCCAGCAGTGAAGGTAGCGGCCCCTACAATGAGCAGTTCTTC. It encodes CASSEGSGPYNEQFF.

The chain carries TRBV30 and TRBJ2-1; 7 nucleotides agree with TRBD2. In germline, CDR1 is GTSNPN, CDR2 SVGIG (reference sequence). With V trimmed by 0 bases and J by 2 bases, 4 bases remained unmatched. The CDR3 runs 15 residues. Written as DNA, the CDR3 is TGTGCCTGGAGTGTAATGGCGGGGGCCTACAATGAGCAGTTCTTC. Translating it yields CAWSVMAGAYNEQFF. Using reference TRBV30 and TRBJ2-1 for the parts outside the CDR3, the full variable domain is SQTIHQWPATLVQPVGSPLSLECTVEGTSNPNLYWYRQAAGRGLQLLFYSVGIGQISSEVPQNLSASRPQDRQFILSSKKLLLSDSGFYLCAWSVMAGAYNEQFFGPGTRLTVL.

This clone was observed a few times. Its ends do not fully match the called genes, so a read error is possible. The J gene is TRBJ2-3, the V gene TRBV4-2; no clear D gene. The CDR3 sequence is 14 residues long. CDR1 is LGHNA and CDR2 is YNFKEQ in the germline V gene. CDR3 residues: CASSQAGRGDAQYF. The CDR3 DNA follows: TGTGCCAGCAGCCAAGCCGGTCGCGGAGATGCGCAGTATTTT.

This clone was observed a few times. The V call is TRBV7-9, the J call TRBJ2-7; D unclear. The CDR3 length is 11 residues. Trimming left V 3 bases short and J 4 bases short, with 4 bases between. Germline CDR1 reads SEHNR; CDR2 reads FQNEAQ (reference sequence). This chain's CDR3 is CASSFHYEQYF. The CDR3 DNA follows: TGTGCCAGCAGCTTTCATTACGAGCAGTACTTC.

The J gene is TRBJ2-5, the V gene TRBV4-1, with TRBD2 matching 11 bases. Germline V gene sequence: CDR1 MGHRA, CDR2 YSYEKL. Unmatched junction bases numbered 10, after V lost 3 bases and J lost 4 bases. The CDR3 contains 17 residues. This chain's CDR3 is CASSQGRLAGTIETQYF. CDR3 bases: TGCGCCAGCAGCCAGGGGAGACTAGCGGGAACTATAGAGACCCAGTACTTC.

Only a few counts were recorded for this clone. The chain uses TRBV4-3 and TRBJ2-3; 11 bases map to TRBD2. V lost 4 bases to trimming and J lost 5 bases; unmatched junction nucleotides: 8. The length of the CDR3 is 16 residues. Germline CDR1 LGHNA, CDR2 YSLEER. Here the CDR3 reads CASSRQLAGVEDTQYF. The CDR3 DNA sequence: TGCGCCAGCAGCCGACAACTAGCGGGAGTTGAAGATACGCAGTATTTT.

This clone was seen a few times. V usage is TRBV9 and J usage is TRBJ1-2; D is unresolved. CDR1 and CDR2 from the germline V gene are SGDLS and YYNGEE. V shed 4 bases and J shed 5 bases, with 24 bases lying between them. CDR3 length equals 17 residues. This CDR3 is CASSPRPRRKLEYGYTF. CDR3 nucleotides: TGTGCCAGCAGCCCCCGTCCCCGTAGAAAACTCGAGTATGGCTACACCTTC.

For the CDR3, the DNA is TGCGCCAGCAGCTTGGAGGACAGGGCCTACGAGCAGTACTTC. Its protein product is CASSLEDRAYEQYF. The V and J genes are TRBV5-1 and TRBJ2-7, with TRBD1 identical over 8 bases. The germline CDR1 and CDR2 sequences are SGHRS and YFSETQ. V lost 0 bases and J lost 2; bases outside the gene matches: 1. The CDR3 is 14 residues long. The full variable domain, its missing parts supplied by reference TRBV5-1 and TRBJ2-7, is KAGVTQTPRYLIKTRGQQVTLSCSPISGHRSVSWYQQTPGQGLQFLFEYFSETQRNKGNFPGRFSGRQFSNSRSEMNVSTLELGDSALYLCASSLEDRAYEQYFGPGTRLTVT.

This chain links TRBV28 with TRBJ2-5; a possible D gene is TRBD2 (6 bases). This CDR3 region has 15 residues. Trimming removed 2 bases from V and 1 base from J, with 11 bases in between. The germline V gene has CDR1 MDHEN and CDR2 SYDVKM. The CDR3 coding sequence is TGTGCCAGCAGTTTAGGAGGGCTCGCCCAAGAGACCCAGTACTTC. Its protein product is CASSLGGLAQETQYF.

This clone has only a few counts. The chain has TRBV5-1 and TRBJ2-7, with D hard to call. With 3 bases removed from V and 6 bases from J, the gap between germline ends came to 7 bases. Germline CDR1 SGHRS, CDR2 YFSETQ. The CDR3 covers 11 residues. This chain's CDR3 is CASSWAGEQYF. In DNA form, the CDR3 reads TGCGCCAGCAGCTGGGCCGGCGAGCAGTACTTC.

This clone was seen ten or more times. The V and J genes are TRBV15 and TRBJ1-2; no clear D. Germline CDR1 and CDR2: LNHNV and YYDKDF (reference sequence). Trimming took 3 bases from V and 7 from J, leaving 9 bases between them. This CDR3 has 12 residues. The CDR3 region is CATSSLEGGYTF. DNA for the CDR3: TGTGCCACCAGCAGCCTAGAAGGTGGCTACACCTTC.

This clone has just a few counts. The rearrangement uses TRBV29-1 and TRBJ1-1; possible D gene TRBD1, 6 bases. Trimming took 1 base from V and 8 from J, leaving 14 bases between them. The CDR3 loop spans 13 amino acids. Per the germline V gene, CDR1 is SQVTM and CDR2 is ANQGSEA. CDR3 in DNA: TGCAGCGTTGAAGGGTATTTCAGGGGAGAAGCTTTCTTT. This sequence encodes CSVEGYFRGEAFF.

This rearrangement joins TRBV5-4 to TRBJ2-3, with 8 bases fitting TRBD2. Germline V gene sequence: CDR1 SGHNT, CDR2 YYREEE (reference sequence). The V and J ends lost 1 base and 6 bases, in that order; junction bases with no gene match: 13. The length of the CDR3 is 17 residues. The CDR3 sequence: CASSLRAGRGPPDTQYF. The CDR3 bases are TGTGCCAGCAGCTTGCGCGCCGGGAGGGGACCGCCGGATACGCAGTATTTT.

This chain connects TRBV5-8 to TRBJ2-1, with 7 bases identical to TRBD1. V dropped 4 bases and J dropped 2; count of bases not matched to a gene: 15. The V gene's germline CDR1 is SGHTS and CDR2 YDEGEE. The CDR3 length is 18 residues. The CDR3 region has the DNA TGTGCCAGCAGCAAACCTTACAGGGGCGAGAGGACCTACAATGAGCAGTTCTTC. This translates into CASSKPYRGERTYNEQFF.